Detailed here is one T cell receptor beta chain. Patients in Seattle were enrolled during active infection, then followed longitudinally. The source of the sample is a study of blood T cell repertoires in COVID-19. The overall study: The origin of the acute and convalescent COVID-19 samples was the United States, Italy and Spain. From T cells, B-cell-depleted T cells, or PBMCs came the material, which was cDNA or gDNA.

Original handling: Using reference gene primer amplification, nucleated cell counts were estimated. The assay was immunoSEQ multiplex PCR, and TCRdb's table has in-frame clones only and misses some. V, J and clone size reflect that table, while D and trimming were determined from the DNA. The sample holds 130,000 or so clones, about nine tenths seen once. V shed 3 bases and J 0 bases; nucleotides not matched to a gene: 3. This CDR3 has 14 residues. The germline gives CDR1 SQVTM, CDR2 ANQGSEA. J is TRBJ1-2 and V is TRBV29-1, with 8 bases lining up with TRBD1. The receptor was isolated from a human donor with COVID-19, enrolled during active disease. The donor label of this sample is uncertain. The sequenced material came from peripheral blood. CDR3 DNA: TGCAGCGTTGATCAGACAGGGGCTAACTATGGCTACACCTTC. Translated: CSVDQTGANYGYTF.